Reported below is one T cell receptor beta chain. The data stem from a study of CD8 T cells in Susac syndrome. The CDR3 length is 13 residues. Trimming cost V 4 bases and J 5 bases, with 11 bases left between them. Sequencing of TCR beta drew on CD8+ and CD4+ T cells from blood. The multiple sclerosis control cohort comprised treatment-naive individuals presenting with stable or active relapsing-remitting disease. In contrast to the negatively isolated CD8+ and CD4+ T cells, TEMRA cells were FACS-enriched. Random hexamers served to reverse transcribe roughly 0.5 to 1 ug RNA. The amplification used immunoSEQ multiplex PCR on TCR beta CDR3; it spanned 54 Vbeta and 13 Jbeta. TCRdb re-analysed the immunoSEQ multiplex PCR reads in MiXCR, keeping a single row per CDR3 protein. The table lists about 200,000 distinct CDR3 sequences, 90% to 95% of them singletons.

V and J are TRBV12-3 or TRBV12-4 and TRBJ2-5; the D is unclear. The source of this sequence is a human donor with multiple sclerosis. The sample comprised CD8+ T cells from PBMCs. The CDR3 protein is CASSSDTVETQYF. The CDR3 nucleotides read TGTGCCAGCAGTTCCGACACGGTCGAGACCCAGTACTTC.